This T cell receptor beta chain was sequenced during a study of blood T cell repertoires in COVID-19. Looking at the study overall: Researchers got acute and convalescent COVID-19 samples from the United States, Italy and Spain.

Per the authors' pipeline: Amplification from reference gene primers served as the basis for estimated nucleated cell counts. Produced via immunoSEQ multiplex PCR; TCRdb's table is partial and in-frame only. V and J calls and clone size are given by that table; D and trimming were obtained from the DNA. Among approximately 190,000 clones listed, roughly nine tenths were seen once. The CDR3 has 14 residues. The V segment lost 1 base and the J segment 7 bases; nucleotides outside the gene matches: 4. The V gene's germline CDR1 is GTSNPN and CDR2 SVGIG (reference sequence). This clone showed up just once.

This chain links TRBV30 with TRBJ1-4, with 9 bases lining up with TRBD1. The receptor was derived from a man between 65 and 80 years old with active or convalescent COVID-19. Sequencing input: peripheral blood. CDR3 region: CAWSAGTGSEKLFF. The CDR3 coding sequence is TGTGCCTGGAGTGCCGGGACAGGGTCTGAAAAACTGTTTTTT.